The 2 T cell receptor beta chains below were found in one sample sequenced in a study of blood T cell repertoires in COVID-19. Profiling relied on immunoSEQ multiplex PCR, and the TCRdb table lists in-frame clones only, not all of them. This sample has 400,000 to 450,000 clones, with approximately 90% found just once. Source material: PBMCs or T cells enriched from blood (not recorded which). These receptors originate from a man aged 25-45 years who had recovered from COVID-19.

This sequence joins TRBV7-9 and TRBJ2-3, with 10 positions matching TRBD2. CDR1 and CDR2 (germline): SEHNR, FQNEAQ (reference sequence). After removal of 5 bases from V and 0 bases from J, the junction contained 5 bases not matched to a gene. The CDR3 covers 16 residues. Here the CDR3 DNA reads TGTGCCAGCAGCCCTGGACTAGCGGATAGCACAGATACGCAGTATTTT. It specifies CASSPGLADSTDTQYF.

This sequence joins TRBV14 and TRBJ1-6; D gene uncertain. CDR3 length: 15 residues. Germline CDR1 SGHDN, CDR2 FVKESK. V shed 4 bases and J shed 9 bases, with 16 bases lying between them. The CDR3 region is CASSPEGLWASPLHF. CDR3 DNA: TGTGCCAGCAGCCCTGAGGGCCTCTGGGCTTCACCCCTCCACTTT.